The following is a TCR beta chain sequence with its context. The data originate from a study of cytomegalovirus exposure and HLA in healthy donors. V gave up 5 bases and J gave up 6 bases; unmatched junction bases: 10. The V gene's germline CDR1 is SGHNT and CDR2 YENEEA. This CDR3 spans 14 amino acids. The PCR contained 60 Vbeta and 13 Jbeta primers. Using immunoSEQ multiplex PCR, the repertoire was profiled, and TCRdb retains in-frame clones only, with some absent. This table holds about 180,000 clones, approximately 80% found once. The sequence was obtained from a man aged 60 to 75 in good health and CMV-seronegative. The sample taken for sequencing was PBMCs. The chain has TRBV11-3 and TRBJ2-7; 7 nucleotides match TRBD1. The CDR3 region is CASSPRDRPFEQYF. Here the CDR3 DNA reads TGTGCCAGCAGCCCTCGGGACAGACCCTTCGAGCAGTACTTC.